A selection of T cell receptor beta chains follows, all from one sample in a study of cytomegalovirus exposure and HLA in healthy donors. TCRdb keeps only in-frame clones here, not all; method: immunoSEQ multiplex PCR. The repertoire holds 150,000 to 200,000 clones, about 88% seen once, with around 2.4% in the top ten. Sequencing input: PBMCs. The receptor set was obtained from a woman under 30 in good health and CMV-seronegative. Each CDR3 is given with its conserved first and last residue. The D gene is left open where the match is weak. Not every row has a clone size; where given, it reads once, few, many or a size class.

d_call	v_call	j_call	clone_size	cdr3_aa	cdr3_nt
.	TRBV30	TRBJ1-1	.	CAISGSPNTEAFF	TGTGCGATTTCGGGTAGCCCGAACACTGAAGCTTTCTTT
.	TRBV7-9	TRBJ2-7	.	CASSVNSDEQYF	TGTGCCAGCAGTGTTAACTCGGACGAGCAGTACTTC
.	TRBV4-3	TRBJ1-2	.	CASSPDGGPRGQGYTF	TGCGCCAGCAGCCCAGACGGCGGTCCGCGAGGGCAGGGCTACACCTTC
.	TRBV7-2	TRBJ2-1	.	CASSLVPKERVYRNEQFF	TGTGCCAGCAGCTTAGTCCCCAAAGAACGGGTTTATAGGAATGAGCAGTTCTTC
.	TRBV4-3	TRBJ1-5	.	CASSQDVKQGGQPQHF	TGCGCCAGCAGCCAAGATGTGAAGCAGGGTGGACAGCCCCAGCATTTT
.	TRBV6-1	TRBJ1-1	.	CASAYEYTEAFF	TGTGCCAGCGCCTACGAGTACACTGAAGCTTTCTTT
.	TRBV12-5	TRBJ2-3	.	CASGSSGERADNTQYF	TGTGCTAGTGGTTCTTCAGGGGAGAGGGCAGATAATACGCAGTATTTT
TRBD1	TRBV18	TRBJ1-4	.	CASSPRGQLNEKLFF	TGTGCCAGCTCACCCCGGGGACAGCTTAATGAAAAACTGTTTTTT
TRBD1	TRBV5-4	TRBJ1-1	many	CASSTGVTEAFF	TGTGCCAGCAGTACAGGGGTCACTGAAGCTTTCTTT
TRBD1	TRBV11-2	TRBJ1-2	.	CASSRPQDRAYGYTF	TGTGCCAGCAGCCGACCTCAGGACAGGGCCTATGGCTACACCTTC
.	TRBV7-3	TRBJ2-1	.	CASSQTGTSPLKQFF	TGTGCCAGCAGCCAAACAGGCACGAGTCCATTAAAGCAGTTCTTC
TRBD1	TRBV19	TRBJ1-5	.	CASSSGTGMNQPQHF	TGTGCCAGTAGTTCCGGGACAGGGATGAATCAGCCCCAGCATTTT
.	TRBV5-1	TRBJ2-6	.	CASSFLLESGANVLTF	TGCGCCAGCAGCTTTTTGTTGGAGTCTGGGGCCAACGTCCTGACTTTC
TRBD1	TRBV14	TRBJ1-2	.	CASSHLMGQGKGQSYGYTF	TGTGCCAGCAGCCATCTAATGGGACAGGGAAAAGGACAGTCCTATGGCTACACCTTC
.	TRBV28	TRBJ2-7	.	CASSKARAEQYF	TGTGCCAGCAGCAAAGCGAGGGCCGAGCAGTACTTC
TRBD2	TRBV11-3	TRBJ2-3	.	CASSFRGGSTDTQYF	TGTGCCAGCAGCTTCCGGGGAGGGAGCACAGATACGCAGTATTTT
.	TRBV14	TRBJ1-1	once	CASSQVRGNTEAFF	TGTGCCAGCAGCCAAGTACGAGGAAACACTGAAGCTTTCTTT
TRBD2	TRBV7-8	TRBJ2-1	once	CASSPPGRGVIEQFF	TGTGCCAGCAGCCCCCCTGGGCGGGGGGTGATTGAGCAGTTCTTC
TRBD1	TRBV30	TRBJ1-1	.	CARSAGTGGSEAFF	TGTGCCCGATCGGCCGGGACAGGTGGATCTGAAGCTTTCTTT
TRBD1	TRBV11-2	TRBJ2-5	.	CASSLAPGTGLQETQYF	TGTGCCAGCAGCTTAGCCCCCGGGACAGGACTCCAAGAGACCCAGTACTTC
.	TRBV7-8	TRBJ1-1	.	CASSLKGVYGSAEAFF	TGTGCCAGCAGCTTAAAAGGGGTTTATGGGTCAGCGGAAGCTTTCTTT
TRBD1	TRBV29-1	TRBJ1-2	.	CSVGGTGAPKGYGYTF	TGCAGCGTTGGCGGGACAGGGGCCCCAAAAGGCTATGGCTACACCTTC
TRBD2	TRBV7-2	TRBJ2-7	.	CASSLTSGRSSYEQYF	TGTGCCAGCAGCTTGACTAGCGGGAGGAGCTCCTACGAGCAGTACTTC
.	TRBV6-5	TRBJ2-7	.	CASTRIPQSREQYF	TGTGCCAGCACCCGAATCCCACAGTCCCGCGAGCAGTACTTC
.	TRBV18	TRBJ1-2	.	CASSPSLMDYGYTF	TGTGCCAGCTCTCCTTCACTCATGGACTATGGCTACACCTTC
.	TRBV11-3	TRBJ1-1	few	CASSFRQNTEAFF	TGTGCCAGCAGTTTCCGACAGAACACTGAAGCTTTCTTT
.	TRBV5-1	TRBJ1-2	.	CASSLASGGDYGYTF	TGCGCCAGCAGCTTGGCATCCGGGGGTGACTATGGCTACACCTTC
TRBD1	TRBV28	TRBJ2-7	.	CASNLQGSAYEQYF	TGTGCCAGCAACTTACAGGGGTCAGCGTACGAGCAGTACTTC
.	TRBV6-1	TRBJ1-1	.	CASRPFRGNTEAFF	TGTGCCAGCAGGCCTTTCAGGGGAAACACTGAAGCTTTCTTT
.	TRBV5-1	TRBJ1-6	.	CASSYEVGSPLHF	TGCGCCAGCAGCTATGAGGTCGGATCCCCCCTCCACTTT
.	TRBV6-5	TRBJ1-5	.	CASSLRWGGNQPQHF	TGTGCCAGCAGCCTCAGGTGGGGCGGCAATCAGCCCCAGCATTTT
TRBD1	TRBV4-2	TRBJ2-6	many	CASTGTGNSGANVLTF	TGTGCCAGCACGGGGACAGGGAACTCTGGGGCCAACGTCCTGACTTTC
TRBD1	TRBV5-6	TRBJ1-1	.	CASSLTGGGTEAFF	TGTGCCAGCAGCTTGACAGGGGGTGGCACTGAAGCTTTCTTT
TRBD2	TRBV7-2	TRBJ2-1	.	CASSLPAGPYNEQFF	TGTGCCAGCAGCCTGCCAGCGGGACCCTACAATGAGCAGTTCTTC
.	TRBV20-1	TRBJ1-2	.	CSGIGADGYTF	TGCAGTGGGATAGGGGCTGATGGCTACACCTTC
TRBD1	TRBV10-3	TRBJ1-2	.	CAISDAQGAGNYGYTF	TGTGCCATCAGTGACGCACAGGGGGCAGGAAACTATGGCTACACCTTC
.	TRBV12-5	TRBJ1-1	.	CASGPPRGRGNTEAFF	TGTGCTAGTGGCCCTCCCAGGGGCCGCGGGAACACTGAAGCTTTCTTT
.	TRBV27	TRBJ1-5	.	CASRPQRWGNQPQHF	TGTGCCAGCAGACCACAGCGGTGGGGCAATCAGCCCCAGCATTTT
.	TRBV5-1	TRBJ2-3	.	CASSRESPTDTQYF	TGCGCCAGCAGTCGTGAGAGCCCCACAGATACGCAGTATTTT
TRBD1	TRBV6-4	TRBJ2-7	.	CASSETGGGEQYF	TGTGCCAGCAGTGAGACAGGGGGCGGCGAGCAGTACTTC
TRBD1	TRBV18	TRBJ1-6	few	CASSPRQGLESPLHF	TGTGCCAGCTCACCTCGACAGGGGCTAGAATCACCCCTCCACTTT
.	TRBV19	TRBJ1-5	.	CASSIARVLRNQPQHF	TGTGCCAGTAGTATAGCTCGGGTTTTAAGAAATCAGCCCCAGCATTTT
.	TRBV27	TRBJ2-3	.	CASSWRESTDTQYF	TGTGCCAGCAGTTGGAGGGAGAGCACAGATACGCAGTATTTT
.	TRBV6-1	TRBJ2-5	.	CARGRRGGEGETQYF	TGTGCCAGGGGACGAAGGGGAGGTGAGGGAGAGACCCAGTACTTC
.	TRBV19	TRBJ2-3	.	CASSRDPGPDTQYF	TGTGCCAGTAGTCGGGATCCAGGCCCAGATACGCAGTATTTT
.	TRBV28	TRBJ2-7	.	CASGGGSSYEQYF	TGTGCCAGCGGTGGAGGGAGCTCCTACGAGCAGTACTTC
.	TRBV4-1	TRBJ2-3	.	CASSYLPRDTDTQYF	TGCGCCAGCAGCTACCTCCCCCGAGACACAGATACGCAGTATTTT
TRBD1	TRBV9	TRBJ1-1	.	CASSAPRQGGNTEAFF	TGTGCCAGCAGCGCACCTCGACAGGGAGGGAACACTGAAGCTTTCTTT
.	TRBV28	TRBJ2-7	few	CASSPVGGGSYEQYF	TGTGCCAGCAGTCCAGTTGGGGGAGGCTCCTACGAGCAGTACTTC
.	TRBV6-1	TRBJ2-1	.	CASMDRGEQFF	TGTGCCAGCATGGATCGGGGTGAGCAGTTCTTC
.	TRBV9	TRBJ1-3	.	CASSVAGQGNTIYF	TGTGCCAGCAGCGTAGCAGGTCAAGGAAACACCATATATTTT
TRBD1	TRBV6-6	TRBJ1-5	.	CASSSYGQGSQPQHF	TGTGCCAGCAGTAGCTATGGACAGGGGAGTCAGCCCCAGCATTTT
TRBD2	TRBV11-2	TRBJ2-7	.	CASSLTSGNLVAVEQYF	TGTGCCAGCAGCTTAACTAGCGGGAATTTAGTCGCGGTCGAGCAGTACTTC
.	TRBV4-2	TRBJ2-7	once	CASSQVSFTGQGAYEQYF	TGTGCCAGCAGCCAAGTGTCTTTCACGGGACAAGGGGCTTACGAGCAGTACTTC
.	TRBV29-1	TRBJ1-1	.	CSVRAGGTEAFF	TGCAGCGTTCGGGCGGGGGGCACTGAAGCTTTCTTT
.	TRBV25-1	TRBJ2-7	.	CASSRRPHEQYF	TGTGCCAGCAGCCGCAGGCCCCACGAGCAGTACTTC
.	TRBV7-2	TRBJ2-1	few	CASSVTGSNEQFF	TGTGCCAGCAGCGTAACAGGGAGCAATGAGCAGTTCTTC
.	TRBV12-5	TRBJ2-7	.	CASGLWGREEQYF	TGTGCTAGTGGTTTATGGGGGCGTGAGGAGCAGTACTTC
.	TRBV10-1	TRBJ2-1	.	CASSESLERRTYNEQFF	TGCGCCAGCAGTGAGTCCCTTGAGCGGAGAACCTACAATGAGCAGTTCTTC
TRBD1	TRBV7-9	TRBJ2-7	few	CASSPIATGGSYEQYF	TGTGCCAGCAGTCCCATAGCGACAGGGGGGAGCTACGAGCAGTACTTC